One sample yielded the 6 T cell receptor beta chains listed below, sequenced in a study of cytomegalovirus exposure and HLA in healthy donors. A multiplex PCR was run with 60 Vbeta primers and 13 Jbeta primers. The repertoire was sequenced with immunoSEQ multiplex PCR; TCRdb's copy has only in-frame clones and lacks some. The sample has approximately 220,000 clones, about 77% seen once; the top ten hold 1.8%. What was sequenced was PBMCs. Every receptor here comes from a woman aged 25 to 39 in good health and CMV-seronegative.

The V call is TRBV7-8, the J call TRBJ2-7, with 11 bases identical to TRBD1. The germline gives CDR1 SGHVS, CDR2 FQNEAQ. Trimming took 0 bases from V and 5 from J; bases not matched to a gene: 0. This CDR3 spans 14 amino acids. CDR3 in DNA: TGTGCCAGCAGCTTAGCGGGACAGGGGGACGAGCAGTACTTC. Its protein product is CASSLAGQGDEQYF. Complete variable domain (other parts from reference TRBV7-8 and TRBJ2-7): GAGVSQSPRYKVAKRGQDVALRCDPISGHVSLFWYQQALGQGPEFLTYFQNEAQLDKSGLPSDRFFAERPEGSVSTLKIQRTQQEDSAVYLCASSLAGQGDEQYFGPGTRLTVT.

The gene calls are TRBV30 and TRBJ1-2; TRBD1 might be the D (6 bases). CDR3 length: 12 residues. From germline, CDR1 is GTSNPN and CDR2 SVGIG (reference sequence). With 7 bases removed from V and 8 bases from J, the gap between germline ends came to 17 bases. In DNA form, the CDR3 reads TGTGCCTTGCAGGGGAATTTCGAGGGCTACACCTTC. It specifies CALQGNFEGYTF.

The J gene is TRBJ1-4, the V gene TRBV7-9, with D perhaps TRBD1 (6 bases). CDR3 length equals 13 residues. Germline CDR1 is SEHNR and CDR2 is FQNEAQ (reference sequence). V lost 3 bases, J lost 4 bases, and 6 bases lay in between. The CDR3 DNA sequence: TGTGCCAGCAGCTTCAGGGGTAATGAAAAACTGTTTTTT. Encoded protein: CASSFRGNEKLFF.

This chain joins TRBV6-1 and TRBJ2-3, with D unresolved. The CDR3 loop spans 14 amino acids. Trimming removed 11 bases from V and 2 bases from J, with 17 bases in between. CDR1 is MNHNS and CDR2 is SASEGT in the germline V gene. The CDR3 reads CASSKEDFTDTQYF. The CDR3, as DNA: TGTGCCTCGAGTAAAGAGGATTTCACAGATACGCAGTATTTT.

This clone turned up a few times. An end of the junction differs from the germline gene, which may be a read error. The V call is TRBV27, the J call TRBJ2-7; D might be TRBD2 (6 bases). Germline CDR1 MNHEY, CDR2 SMNVEV (reference sequence). This CDR3 is built from 12 residues. As DNA, the CDR3 is TGTGCCAGCAGTACCCCGGGACTGGCAACCGTGTTC. Translation gives CASSTPGLATVF.

This clone was counted once. J is TRBJ2-7 and V is TRBV5-4; D gene unclear. The CDR3 is 13 residues long. Trimming stripped 4 bases from V and 4 bases from J, with 12 bases between. Per germline, CDR1 SGHNT and CDR2 YYREEE (reference sequence). The CDR3: CASSLKPGYEQYF. The CDR3 nucleotides are TGTGCCAGCAGCCTAAAACCCGGTTACGAGCAGTACTTC.